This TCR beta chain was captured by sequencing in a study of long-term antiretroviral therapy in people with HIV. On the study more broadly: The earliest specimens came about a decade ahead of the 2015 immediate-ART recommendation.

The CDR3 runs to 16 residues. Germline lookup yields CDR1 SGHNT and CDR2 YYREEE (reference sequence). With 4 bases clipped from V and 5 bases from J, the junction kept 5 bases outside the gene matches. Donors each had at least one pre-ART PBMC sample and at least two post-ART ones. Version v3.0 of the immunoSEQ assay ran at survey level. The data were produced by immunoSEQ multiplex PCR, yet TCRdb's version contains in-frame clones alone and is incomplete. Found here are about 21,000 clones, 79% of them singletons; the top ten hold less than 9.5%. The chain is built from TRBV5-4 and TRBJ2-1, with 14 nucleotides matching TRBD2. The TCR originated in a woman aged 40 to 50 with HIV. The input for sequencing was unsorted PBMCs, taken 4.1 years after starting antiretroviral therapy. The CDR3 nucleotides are TGTGCCAGCAGCGGGGGACTAGCGGGAGAGGACAATGAGCAGTTCTTC. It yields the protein CASSGGLAGEDNEQFF.